Below, 18 T cell receptor beta chains from the same sample are listed, as sequenced in a study of blood T cell repertoires in COVID-19. TCRdb's copy holds only in-frame clones and misses some; the assay was immunoSEQ multiplex PCR. The data hold 110,000 or so clones, with approximately 79% observed a single time. Material for sequencing was peripheral blood. These receptors originate from a man between 50 and 59 years old with acute or convalescent COVID-19.

The rearrangement links TRBV19 to TRBJ2-7; TRBD1 might be the D (5 bases). Germline V gene lookup returns CDR1 LNHDA and CDR2 SQIVND (reference sequence). Deletions cut 7 bases from V and 3 bases from J, with 7 bases between. The CDR3 contains 11 residues. The chain's CDR3 is CASKDSYEQYF. CDR3 nucleotide sequence: TGTGCCAGTAAAGACAGCTACGAGCAGTACTTC.

This clone came up once. The gene calls are TRBV28 and TRBJ2-1, with 9 nucleotides matching TRBD1. The CDR3 runs 16 residues. In germline, CDR1 is MDHEN, CDR2 SYDVKM. The J segment lost 5 bases and the V segment lost 5 bases, leaving 10 bases of the junction unmatched. CDR3 nucleotides: TGTGCCAGCAGTCGAGCCGGGACAGGGAACGACAATGAGCAGTTCTTC. Protein product: CASSRAGTGNDNEQFF.

This chain links TRBV27 with TRBJ2-1; perhaps TRBD1 as D (6 bases). Germline V CDR1 and CDR2: MNHEY, SMNVEV (reference sequence). Trimming stripped 3 bases from V and 6 bases from J, with 15 bases between. The CDR3 has 15 residues. In DNA, the CDR3 is TGTGCCAGCAGTTTGTGGCAGGGGCTGAGCAATGAGCAGTTCTTC. Translating it yields CASSLWQGLSNEQFF.

The V call is TRBV2, the J call TRBJ1-1; weak D call: TRBD1 (5 bases). V was clipped by 2 bases and J by 3 bases, with 13 bases between them. CDR1 and CDR2 (germline): SNHLY, FYNNEI. This CDR3 spans 15 amino acids. The DNA for the CDR3 is TGTGCCAGCAGTGAATTTGACAGACGATACACTGAAGCTTTCTTT. This sequence encodes CASSEFDRRYTEAFF.

The chain uses TRBV5-1 and TRBJ2-5; D is unclear. This CDR3 has 13 amino acids. Germline-derived CDR1 and CDR2 are SGHRS and YFSETQ. Trimming removed 2 bases from V and 1 base from J, with 6 bases in between. CDR3 DNA sequence: TGCGCCAGCAGCTTAAACAGCCAAGAGACCCAGTACTTC. Translated, it gives CASSLNSQETQYF. The full variable domain, in which reference TRBV5-1 and TRBJ2-5 provide the parts outside the CDR3, is KAGVTQTPRYLIKTRGQQVTLSCSPISGHRSVSWYQQTPGQGLQFLFEYFSETQRNKGNFPGRFSGRQFSNSRSEMNVSTLELGDSALYLCASSLNSQETQYFGPGTRLLVL.

In its sample, this clone was seen once. Here the CDR3 reads CASSAQGSTDTQYF. The CDR3 nucleotides are TGTGCCAGCAGCGCACAGGGTAGCACAGATACGCAGTATTTT. The chain carries TRBV9 and TRBJ2-3; perhaps TRBD1 as D (6 bases). Germline CDR1 SGDLS, CDR2 YYNGEE. The ends were cut back, 3 bases at V and 0 bases at J, with 8 bases in the middle. The CDR3 length is 14 residues.

In DNA, the CDR3 is TGTGCCAGCAGAAGGGGGTTCTACGAGCAGTACTTC. Protein: CASRRGFYEQYF. This chain links TRBV2 with TRBJ2-7; weak D call: TRBD1 (6 bases). The CDR3 loop spans 12 amino acids. The germline gives CDR1 SNHLY, CDR2 FYNNEI. V was shortened by 6 bases and J by 3 bases, with 9 bases between the two germline ends.

This clone was observed a single time. This CDR3 is also generated by other DNA sequences in the sample. This chain connects TRBV5-1 to TRBJ1-5; TRBD1 might be the D (5 bases). Germline V CDR1 and CDR2: SGHRS, YFSETQ. V was trimmed by 1 base and J by 1 base, leaving 9 bases between them. This CDR3 has 15 residues. CDR3 sequence (DNA): TGCGCCAGCAGCTTGAAAACAGGAAGCAATCAGCCCCAGCATTTT. As protein: CASSLKTGSNQPQHF.

The CDR3 sequence: CASGARTTTGELFF. In DNA form, the CDR3 reads TGTGCCAGCGGTGCTCGGACAACCACCGGGGAGCTGTTTTTT. The chain employs TRBV27 and TRBJ2-2, with D possibly being TRBD1 (5 bases). The germline V gene has CDR1 MNHEY and CDR2 SMNVEV (reference sequence). This CDR3 contains 14 residues. Trimming took 8 bases from V and 4 from J, leaving 14 bases between them.

The chain links TRBV27 to TRBJ1-2, with TRBD1 matching 9 bases. With V trimmed by 9 bases and J by 5 bases, 10 bases remained unmatched. The germline V gene has CDR1 MNHEY and CDR2 SMNVEV (reference sequence). This CDR3 spans 14 amino acids. CDR3 sequence reads: CASRFTGTGYGYTF. DNA for the CDR3: TGTGCCAGTAGGTTTACCGGGACAGGGTATGGCTACACCTTC.

V and J are TRBV28 and TRBJ1-5; a possible D gene is TRBD1 (5 bases). V shed 7 bases and J shed 3 bases, with 16 bases lying between them. In germline, CDR1 is MDHEN, CDR2 SYDVKM. The CDR3 consists of 15 residues. For the CDR3, the DNA is TGTGCCAGCATTCCATACCGACAGCACAATCAGCCCCAGCATTTT. This encodes CASIPYRQHNQPQHF.

The chain combines TRBV28 with TRBJ1-2; 8 nucleotides align to TRBD1. The CDR3 spans 15 residues. The germline CDR1 and CDR2 sequences are MDHEN and SYDVKM. The trim removed 5 bases at V and 7 bases at J, leaving 12 bases unmatched. For the CDR3, the DNA is TGTGCCAGCAGTGCCCAGGACCAGGGGGCGGGTGGCTACACCTTC. This translates into CASSAQDQGAGGYTF.

This rearrangement joins TRBV19 to TRBJ2-2; the match to TRBD1 covers 9 bases. J gave up 3 bases and V 2 bases, and 4 bases lay outside the gene matches. Germline V CDR1 and CDR2: LNHDA, SQIVND (reference sequence). The CDR3 length is 16 residues. The CDR3 is CASSIMGQGYTGELFF. CDR3 sequence (DNA): TGTGCCAGTAGTATAATGGGACAGGGATACACCGGGGAGCTGTTTTTT. Together with reference TRBV19 and TRBJ2-2, the CDR3 gives the full variable domain: DGGITQSPKYLFRKEGQNVTLSCEQNLNHDAMYWYRQDPGQGLRLIYYSQIVNDFQKGDIAEGYSVSREKKESFPLTVTSAQKNPTAFYLCASSIMGQGYTGELFFGEGSRLTVL.

This chain connects TRBV5-1 to TRBJ2-2; 7 bases agree with TRBD1. Germline CDR1 SGHRS, CDR2 YFSETQ. The CDR3 extends over 14 amino acids. V gave up 7 bases and J gave up 7 bases; unmatched junction bases: 10. CDR3 in DNA: TGCGCCAGCGGGATACAGGGGAGCGACGGGGAGCTGTTTTTT. Its protein is CASGIQGSDGELFF.

This clone was seen a single time. The V gene is TRBV10-3, the J gene TRBJ2-3; 13 bases match TRBD2. Losses at the gene ends were 6 bases for V and 6 bases for J; bases not matched to a gene: 9. Germline V gives CDR1 ENHRY, CDR2 SYGVKD. This CDR3 has 16 residues. This CDR3 reads CAISERTSGGGDTQYF. The CDR3 DNA sequence: TGTGCCATCAGCGAACGGACTAGCGGGGGAGGGGATACGCAGTATTTT.

This clone occurred once. The rearrangement uses TRBV19 and TRBJ2-7, with D possibly matching TRBD1 (6 bases). Germline V gene lookup returns CDR1 LNHDA and CDR2 SQIVND (reference sequence). The CDR3 loop spans 14 amino acids. The V end was cut by 8 bases, the J end by 5 bases, with 19 bases between. This CDR3 reads CASSRLQGLHEQYF. CDR3 DNA sequence: TGTGCCAGTTCGCGTTTACAGGGTCTGCACGAGCAGTACTTC.

This chain joins TRBV9 and TRBJ1-4; D remains unclear. CDR1 and CDR2 from the germline V gene are SGDLS and YYNGEE. The V end lost 0 bases, the J end lost 8 bases, and 8 bases lay between the germline ends. The length of the CDR3 is 13 residues. The CDR3 DNA reads as TGTGCCAGCAGCGTAGGAGGAGAAGAAAAACTGTTTTTT. Its translation is CASSVGGEEKLFF. The complete variable domain, with remaining parts taken from reference TRBV9 and TRBJ1-4, reads DSGVTQTPKHLITATGQRVTLRCSPRSGDLSVYWYQQSLDQGLQFLIQYYNGEERAKGNILERFSAQQFPDLHSELNLSSLELGDSALYFCASSVGGEEKLFFGSGTQLSVL.

This sequence joins TRBV2 and TRBJ1-1; D might be TRBD1 (5 bases). The CDR3 runs to 15 residues. Trimming pared 9 bases from V and 1 base from J, leaving 18 bases between. Germline V CDR1 and CDR2: SNHLY, FYNNEI. CDR3 sequence reads: CASGRQPGGNTEAFF. The CDR3 bases are TGTGCCAGTGGGAGGCAGCCCGGGGGGAACACTGAAGCTTTCTTT. Using reference TRBV2 and TRBJ1-1 for the parts outside the CDR3, the full variable domain is EPEVTQTPSHQVTQMGQEVILRCVPISNHLYFYWYRQILGQKVEFLVSFYNNEISEKSEIFDDQFSVERPDGSNFTLKIRSTKLEDSAMYFCASGRQPGGNTEAFFGQGTRLTVV.